This T cell receptor (beta chain) was observed in a study of cytomegalovirus exposure and HLA in healthy donors. Broader study findings: CMV serostatus stood as the only immune exposure information on hand. Later analysis revealed greater clonal expansion in HLA-associated TCR beta chains than in equally common others.

Vbeta (60) and Jbeta (13) primers were used in the PCR. Using immunoSEQ multiplex PCR, the repertoire was profiled, and TCRdb retains in-frame clones only, with some absent. The sample carries over 100,000 clones, 75% to 85% recorded once. As concerns this clone: Its antigen remains unidentified.

Trimming cost V 0 bases and J 2 bases, with 9 bases left between them. Germline V gene sequence: CDR1 MNHEY, CDR2 SVGAGI. The CDR3 runs to 15 residues. Sequencing used PBMCs. V and J are TRBV6-5 and TRBJ2-3, with unresolved D. The clonotype originates from a woman in her 40s in good health and CMV-seronegative. The CDR3 sequence is CASSYSGGYTDTQYF. The CDR3 nucleotides are TGTGCCAGCAGTTACTCAGGCGGATACACAGATACGCAGTATTTT.